Each of the 5 T cell receptor beta chains below was sequenced from the same sample in a study of cytomegalovirus exposure and HLA in healthy donors. The PCR contained 60 Vbeta and 13 Jbeta primers. The repertoire was sequenced with immunoSEQ multiplex PCR; TCRdb's copy has only in-frame clones and lacks some. The sample lists about 170,000 clones; roughly 80% were seen once. The sequenced material came from PBMCs. Receptors were obtained from a male donor in good health and CMV-seronegative.

The genes are TRBV7-2 and TRBJ1-5; D is undetermined. V lost 2 bases and J lost 6, with 11 bases in between. The CDR3 covers 14 residues. CDR1 and CDR2 from the germline V gene are SGHTA and FQGNSA. This CDR3 reads CASSLSWEAQPQHF. CDR3 DNA: TGTGCCAGCAGCTTATCGTGGGAGGCTCAGCCCCAGCATTTT.

V and J are TRBV6-4 and TRBJ2-1, with D perhaps TRBD2 (6 bases). The V end lost 4 bases, the J end lost 1 base, and 14 bases lay between the germline ends. The CDR3 totals 16 residues. Germline loops: CDR1 MRHNA, CDR2 SNTAGT. CDR3 bases: TGTGCCAGCAGTGTGGACTATGGGAGGTCCTACAATGAGCAGTTCTTC. Translation gives CASSVDYGRSYNEQFF.

V is TRBV5-4 and J is TRBJ1-2; 9 nucleotides match TRBD1. V dropped 4 bases and J dropped 7; count of bases not matched to a gene: 8. The CDR3 totals 14 residues. CDR1 is SGHNT, CDR2 YYREEE, per germline (reference sequence). In DNA form, the CDR3 reads TGTGCCAGCAGCCCGGAGGGGACAGGGCTTGGCTACACCTTC. Amino acid sequence: CASSPEGTGLGYTF.

CDR3 nucleotides: TGCGCCAGCAGCTTGGACAATCTTATGGCTAACACTGAAGCTTTCTTT. As protein: CASSLDNLMANTEAFF. The rearrangement joins TRBV5-1 to TRBJ1-1; D is unclear. From germline, CDR1 is SGHRS and CDR2 YFSETQ. Trimming pared 0 bases from V and 2 bases from J, leaving 14 bases between. The length of the CDR3 is 16 residues.

The chain carries TRBV4-3 and TRBJ1-2; D not resolved. V was cut by 4 bases and J by 3 bases, with 12 bases left in between. In germline, CDR1 is LGHNA, CDR2 YSLEER. This CDR3 is 14 amino acids long. Written as DNA, the CDR3 is TGCGCCAGCAGCCGCATTTTGCAGGACTATGGCTACACCTTC. Residues: CASSRILQDYGYTF.